The next 21 T cell receptor beta chains were all read from a single sample in a study of T cell clonotyping in hematopoietic cell transplantation. Profiling relied on immunoSEQ multiplex PCR, and the TCRdb table lists in-frame clones only, not all of them. The sample lists roughly 42,000 clones; about 95% were seen once. The sequencing sample was made of peripheral blood mononuclear cells. All receptors come from a woman in her forties or fifties in good health. Some clones in this sample may be carry-over from other donors' samples.

The chain carries TRBV19 and TRBJ2-7, with 8 bases lining up with TRBD1. Trimming cost V 6 bases and J 5 bases; bases outside gene matches: 9. From germline, CDR1 is LNHDA and CDR2 SQIVND (reference sequence). This CDR3 spans 14 amino acids. The CDR3 reads CASRQDRGSNEQYF. DNA of the CDR3: TGTGCCAGTAGACAAGACAGGGGATCCAACGAGCAGTACTTC.

The chain links TRBV2 to TRBJ1-4; weak D call: TRBD1 (5 bases). Germline V CDR1 and CDR2: SNHLY, FYNNEI. The V gene lost 7 bases and the J gene lost 7 bases, with 13 bases spanning the gap. This CDR3 is 13 amino acids long. The CDR3 bases are TGTGCCAGCACGACAGAAAGGACTGAAAAACTGTTTTTT. Amino acids: CASTTERTEKLFF.

Concerning this clone itself: The sample has other DNA sequences that encode this CDR3 too. V usage is TRBV6-4 and J usage is TRBJ1-1; D remains unclear. Germline CDR1 is MRHNA and CDR2 is SNTAGT. V was cut by 3 bases and J by 2 bases, with 10 bases left in between. There are 14 residues in the CDR3. DNA for the CDR3: TGTGCCAGCAGTGAAGGTGGAGGAAACACTGAAGCTTTCTTT. Its protein is CASSEGGGNTEAFF.

This rearrangement joins TRBV28 to TRBJ2-2; 12 nucleotides align to TRBD2. Germline CDR1 MDHEN, CDR2 SYDVKM. Trimming at V came to 8 bases and at J to 3 bases, leaving 4 bases not matched to a gene. The length of the CDR3 is 15 residues. For the CDR3, the DNA is TGTGCCAGCGAATGGACTAGCGGGGACACCGGGGAGCTGTTTTTT. This codes for CASEWTSGDTGELFF.

The chain has TRBV15 and TRBJ1-1, with D uncertain. Trimming removed 1 base from V and 10 bases from J, with 10 bases in between. Per germline, CDR1 LNHNV and CDR2 YYDKDF (reference sequence). This CDR3 has 12 amino acids. The CDR3 sequence is CATSRATEGAFF. CDR3 nucleotide sequence: TGTGCCACCAGCAGAGCGACCGAGGGAGCTTTCTTT.

This chain links TRBV23-1 with TRBJ2-7; the D gene is possibly TRBD2 (5 bases). TRBV23-1 is annotated as an ORF whose role is uncertain. The ends were cut back, 0 bases at V and 2 bases at J, with 14 bases in the middle. The CDR3 is made up of 16 amino acids. CDR3 protein: CASSQSRYLGAYEQYF. The CDR3 DNA follows: TGCGCCAGCAGTCAATCGAGGTACCTCGGGGCCTACGAGCAGTACTTC.

This sequence joins TRBV27 and TRBJ1-6; no clear D gene. The CDR3 runs 14 residues. Germline assignment: CDR1 MNHEY and CDR2 SMNVEV (reference sequence). The V end was cut by 6 bases, the J end by 10 bases, with 16 bases between. The CDR3 loop is CASREFKVHSPLHF. The CDR3 DNA reads as TGTGCCAGCAGAGAGTTCAAGGTCCACTCACCCCTCCACTTT.

This chain links TRBV7-3 with TRBJ2-5; D is possibly TRBD1 (5 bases). V lost 2 bases to trimming and J lost 3 bases, with 7 bases between them. Germline V gene data show CDR1 as SGHTA and CDR2 as FQGTGA. The CDR3 has 13 residues. The CDR3 DNA follows: TGTGCCAGCAGCTTAGGGGCAGAAGAGACCCAGTACTTC. Translation: CASSLGAEETQYF.

The chain couples TRBV5-1 to TRBJ1-6; TRBD1 matches 9 bases. V shed 4 bases, J shed 7 bases, and the junction held 9 bases outside the gene matches. The CDR3 spans 16 residues. Germline CDR1 and CDR2: SGHRS and YFSETQ. CDR3 coding DNA: TGCGCCAGCAGCGTTACACAGGGGGCAGGGAATTCACCCCTCCACTTT. Its protein product is CASSVTQGAGNSPLHF.

The chain combines TRBV6-1 with TRBJ1-1; D is uncertain. V was shortened by 3 bases and J by 1 base, with 15 bases between the two germline ends. The CDR3 has 16 residues. Germline CDR1 is MNHNS and CDR2 is SASEGT. This chain's CDR3 is CASSDRIISWNTEAFF. The CDR3 DNA reads as TGTGCCAGCAGTGACAGGATTATCTCCTGGAACACTGAAGCTTTCTTT.

The chain couples TRBV11-2 to TRBJ2-7; D is undetermined. The V end lost 0 bases, the J end lost 0 bases, and 6 bases lay between the germline ends. This CDR3 is built from 14 residues. Germline CDR1 reads SGHAT; CDR2 reads FQNNGV. The CDR3 loop reads CASSLDRSSYEQYF. DNA of the CDR3: TGTGCCAGCAGCTTAGATAGGAGCTCCTACGAGCAGTACTTC.

V usage is TRBV19 and J usage is TRBJ2-1, with D possibly being TRBD2 (7 bases). The CDR3 extends over 13 amino acids. V was cut by 7 bases and J by 9 bases, with 16 bases left in between. Germline lookup yields CDR1 LNHDA and CDR2 SQIVND (reference sequence). The CDR3 DNA reads TGTGCCAGTAAGTGGGGGGGCTACGGTGAGCAGTTCTTC. Residues: CASKWGGYGEQFF.

This clone came up a few times. V is TRBV25-1 and J is TRBJ2-7; D is possibly TRBD1 (6 bases). Trimming took off 7 bases at V and 0 bases at J, with 13 bases between the two ends. The CDR3 is made up of 14 amino acids. Germline assignment: CDR1 MGHDK and CDR2 SYGVNS. The CDR3 DNA reads TGTGCCAGCACCCCAGGGGTGAGCTCCTACGAGCAGTACTTC. This encodes CASTPGVSSYEQYF.

The chain recombines TRBV7-8 with TRBJ1-3; D is perhaps TRBD1 (5 bases). Germline V lookup: CDR1 SGHVS, CDR2 FQNEAQ. The germline V and J ends were trimmed by 0 bases and 8 bases, with 11 bases remaining between them. The CDR3 runs to 14 residues. The CDR3 here is CASSLAGREYTIYF. The CDR3 bases are TGTGCCAGCAGCTTAGCGGGACGGGAATACACCATATATTTT.

This rearrangement joins TRBV19 to TRBJ1-6; possibly TRBD1 for D (5 bases). The ends were cut back, 5 bases at V and 4 bases at J, with 12 bases in the middle. The CDR3 is made up of 15 amino acids. Germline V gene lookup returns CDR1 LNHDA and CDR2 SQIVND (reference sequence). CDR3 DNA sequence: TGTGCCAGTAGTTCTACAGGAGAATATAATTCACCCCTCCACTTT. It codes for CASSSTGEYNSPLHF.

The chain has TRBV7-9 and TRBJ2-7; D ambiguous. V lost 5 bases and J lost 4, with 18 bases in between. CDR3 size: 15 residues. In germline, CDR1 is SEHNR, CDR2 FQNEAQ (reference sequence). The CDR3 coding sequence is TGTGCCAGCAGCACCGATCCGGGCTTGGAGTACGAGCAGTACTTC. Protein product: CASSTDPGLEYEQYF.

This clone showed up just once. The chain carries TRBV11-2 and TRBJ1-4, with D possibly matching TRBD1 (6 bases). The CDR3 sequence is 15 residues long. Per the germline V gene, CDR1 is SGHAT and CDR2 is FQNNGV. V lost 5 bases and J lost 8, with 18 bases in between. CDR3 residues: CASSEQTGFAEKLFF. CDR3 coding DNA: TGTGCCAGCAGCGAGCAGACAGGATTCGCAGAAAAACTGTTTTTT. Full variable domain (remainder filled in from reference TRBV11-2 and TRBJ1-4): EAGVAQSPRYKIIEKRQSVAFWCNPISGHATLYWYQQILGQGPKLLIQFQNNGVVDDSQLPKDRFSAERLKGVDSTLKIQPAKLEDSAVYLCASSEQTGFAEKLFFGSGTQLSVL.

This chain uses TRBV2 with TRBJ2-2, with 7 bases lining up with TRBD2. There are 14 residues in the CDR3. Germline loops: CDR1 SNHLY, CDR2 FYNNEI. The V gene end was trimmed by 8 bases and the J gene end by 1 base; junction bases not matched to a gene: 4. DNA of the CDR3: TGTGCCAGCCGCGGCGGGGGGAACACCGGGGAGCTGTTTTTT. Its translation is CASRGGGNTGELFF.

V gene TRBV6-5 combines with J gene TRBJ2-3; no definite D call. The length of the CDR3 is 14 residues. The germline V gene has CDR1 MNHEY and CDR2 SVGAGI. V was cut by 8 bases and J by 0 bases, with 12 bases left in between. The CDR3 sequence is CASSLMASTDTQYF. The CDR3 coding sequence is TGTGCCAGCTCCCTTATGGCCAGCACAGATACGCAGTATTTT.

CDR3 bases: TGTGCCAGCAGTTTGAGGCGGTGGACAGGGGGGGAAAAACTGTTTTTT. Residues: CASSLRRWTGGEKLFF. V and J are TRBV28 and TRBJ1-4; 10 positions match TRBD1. Per germline, CDR1 MDHEN and CDR2 SYDVKM. CDR3 size: 16 residues. Trimming at V came to 3 bases and at J to 8 bases, leaving 9 bases not matched to a gene.

The gene calls are TRBV7-9 and TRBJ2-7, with TRBD1 matching 8 bases. CDR3 size: 16 residues. Trimming cost V 3 bases and J 5 bases; bases outside gene matches: 12. Germline V gives CDR1 SEHNR, CDR2 FQNEAQ (reference sequence). CDR3 loop: CASSFPRTGSGDEQYF. CDR3 coding DNA: TGTGCCAGCAGCTTCCCACGGACAGGGTCTGGAGACGAGCAGTACTTC.